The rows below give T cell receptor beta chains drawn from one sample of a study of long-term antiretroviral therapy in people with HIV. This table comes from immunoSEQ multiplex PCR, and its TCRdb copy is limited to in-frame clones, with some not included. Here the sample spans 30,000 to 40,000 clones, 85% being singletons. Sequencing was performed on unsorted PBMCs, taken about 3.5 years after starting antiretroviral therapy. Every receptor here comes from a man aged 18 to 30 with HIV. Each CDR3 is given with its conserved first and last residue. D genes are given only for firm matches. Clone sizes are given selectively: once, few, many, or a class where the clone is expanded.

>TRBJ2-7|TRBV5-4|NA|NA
CASSPDRRDYYEQYF
TGTGCCAGCAGCCCCGACAGGCGGGACTACTACGAGCAGTACTTC
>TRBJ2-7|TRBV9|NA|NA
CASSVASGAGEQYF
TGTGCCAGCAGCGTAGCCAGTGGGGCGGGCGAGCAGTACTTC
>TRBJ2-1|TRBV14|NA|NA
CASSQRGWNNEQFF
TGTGCCAGCAGCCAGCGGGGCTGGAACAATGAGCAGTTCTTC
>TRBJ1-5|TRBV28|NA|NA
CASTPAQGRNQPQHF
TGTGCCAGCACTCCTGCCCAGGGAAGAAATCAGCCCCAGCATTTT
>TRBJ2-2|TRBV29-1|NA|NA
CSVGSLTGITNTGELFF
TGCAGCGTGGGCAGCCTAACAGGGATTACGAACACCGGGGAGCTGTTTTTT
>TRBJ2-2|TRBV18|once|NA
CASSPGVNTGELFF
TGTGCCAGCTCACCAGGGGTGAACACCGGGGAGCTGTTTTTT
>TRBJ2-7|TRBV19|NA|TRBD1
CASSIPADRGGEQYF
TGTGCCAGTAGTATACCCGCCGACAGGGGTGGGGAGCAGTACTTC
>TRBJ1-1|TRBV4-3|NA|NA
CASSQGLKTGLSEAFF
TGCGCCAGCAGCCAAGGGCTAAAAACAGGGCTCTCTGAAGCTTTCTTT
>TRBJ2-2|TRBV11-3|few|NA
CASSFRDEPGELFF
TGTGCCAGCAGCTTCCGGGACGAACCCGGGGAGCTGTTTTTT
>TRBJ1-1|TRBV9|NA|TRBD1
CASSLLTGDNTEAFF
TGTGCCAGCAGCCTACTGACAGGGGATAACACTGAAGCTTTCTTT
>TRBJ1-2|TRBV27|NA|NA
CASSLSGMGNYGYTF
TGTGCCAGCAGTTTATCTGGGATGGGAAACTATGGCTACACCTTC
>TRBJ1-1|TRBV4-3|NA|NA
CASSQDRQGYTEAFF
TGCGCCAGCAGCCAAGATCGGCAGGGGTACACTGAAGCTTTCTTT
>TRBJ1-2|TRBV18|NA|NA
CASSNSVHGYTF
TGTGCCAGCTCCAACAGTGTTCATGGCTACACCTTC